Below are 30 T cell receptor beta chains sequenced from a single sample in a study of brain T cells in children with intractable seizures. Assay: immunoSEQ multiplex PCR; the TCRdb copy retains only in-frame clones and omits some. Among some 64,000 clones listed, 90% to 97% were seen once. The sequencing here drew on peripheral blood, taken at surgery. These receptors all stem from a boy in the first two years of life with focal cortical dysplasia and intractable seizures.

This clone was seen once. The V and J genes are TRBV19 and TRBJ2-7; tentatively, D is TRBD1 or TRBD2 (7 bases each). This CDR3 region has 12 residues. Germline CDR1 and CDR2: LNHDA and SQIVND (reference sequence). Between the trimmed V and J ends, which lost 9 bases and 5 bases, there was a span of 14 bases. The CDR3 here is CASSRGGDEQYF. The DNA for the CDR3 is TGTGCCAGCAGCAGGGGGGGGGACGAGCAGTACTTC.

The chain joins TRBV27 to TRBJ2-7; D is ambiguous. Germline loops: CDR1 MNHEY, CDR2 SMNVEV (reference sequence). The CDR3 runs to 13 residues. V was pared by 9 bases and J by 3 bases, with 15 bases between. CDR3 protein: CASSSGPSYEQYF. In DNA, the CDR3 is TGTGCCAGTTCCTCTGGGCCCAGCTACGAGCAGTACTTC.

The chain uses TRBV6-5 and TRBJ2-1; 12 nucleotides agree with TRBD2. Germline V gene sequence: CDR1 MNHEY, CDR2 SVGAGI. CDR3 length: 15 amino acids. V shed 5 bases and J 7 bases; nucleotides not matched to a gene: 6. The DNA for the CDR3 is TGTGCCAGCAGTCCCCTAGCGGGGGGGATGAATGAGCAGTTCTTC. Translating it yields CASSPLAGGMNEQFF.

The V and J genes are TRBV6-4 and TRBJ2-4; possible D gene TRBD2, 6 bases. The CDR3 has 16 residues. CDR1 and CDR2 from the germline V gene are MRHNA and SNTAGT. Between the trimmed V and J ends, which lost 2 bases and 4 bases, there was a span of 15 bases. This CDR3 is CASSDTRSGEKNIQYF. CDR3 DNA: TGTGCCAGCAGTGACACCCGATCGGGAGAGAAAAACATTCAGTACTTC.

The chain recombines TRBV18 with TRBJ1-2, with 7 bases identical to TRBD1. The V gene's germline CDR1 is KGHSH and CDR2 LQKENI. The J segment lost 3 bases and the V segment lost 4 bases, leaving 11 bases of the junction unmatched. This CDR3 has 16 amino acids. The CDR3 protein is CASSRGPGTVDYGYTF. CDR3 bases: TGTGCCAGCTCACGTGGGCCCGGGACAGTAGACTATGGCTACACCTTC.

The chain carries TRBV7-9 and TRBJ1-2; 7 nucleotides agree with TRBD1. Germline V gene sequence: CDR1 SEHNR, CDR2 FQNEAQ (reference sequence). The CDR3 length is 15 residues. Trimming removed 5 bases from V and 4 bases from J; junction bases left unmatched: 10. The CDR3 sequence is CASSGRDRGTYGYTF. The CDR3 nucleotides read TGTGCCAGCAGCGGACGGGACAGAGGAACCTATGGCTACACCTTC. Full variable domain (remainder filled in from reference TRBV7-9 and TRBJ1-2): DTGVSQNPRHKITKRGQNVTFRCDPISEHNRLYWYRQTLGQGPEFLTYFQNEAQLEKSRLLSDRFSAERPKGSFSTLEIQRTEQGDSAMYLCASSGRDRGTYGYTFGSGTRLTVV.

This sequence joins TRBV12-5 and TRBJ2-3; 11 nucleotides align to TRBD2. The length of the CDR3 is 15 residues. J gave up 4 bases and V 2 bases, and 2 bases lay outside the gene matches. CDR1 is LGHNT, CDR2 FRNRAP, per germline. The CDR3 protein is CASGLLAGGSDTQYF. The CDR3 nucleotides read TGTGCTAGTGGTTTGCTAGCGGGGGGTTCAGATACGCAGTATTTT.

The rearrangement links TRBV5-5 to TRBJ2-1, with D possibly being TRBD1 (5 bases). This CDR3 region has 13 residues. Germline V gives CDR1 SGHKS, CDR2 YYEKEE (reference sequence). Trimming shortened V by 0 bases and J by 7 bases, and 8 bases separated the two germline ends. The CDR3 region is CASSLDRLNEQFF. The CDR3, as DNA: TGTGCCAGCAGCTTGGACAGGTTAAATGAGCAGTTCTTC.

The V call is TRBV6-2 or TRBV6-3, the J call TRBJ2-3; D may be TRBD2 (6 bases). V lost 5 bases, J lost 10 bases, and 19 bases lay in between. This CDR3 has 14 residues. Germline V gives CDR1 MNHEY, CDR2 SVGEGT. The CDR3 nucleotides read TGTGCCAGCAGTCGGGACTCCCATCGATTATCGCAGTATTTT. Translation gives CASSRDSHRLSQYF.

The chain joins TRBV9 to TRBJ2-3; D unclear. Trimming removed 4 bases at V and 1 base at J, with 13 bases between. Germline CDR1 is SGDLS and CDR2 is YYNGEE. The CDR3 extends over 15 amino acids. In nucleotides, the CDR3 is TGTGCCAGCAGCACCCCGCCAGATGGCACAGATACGCAGTATTTT. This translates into CASSTPPDGTDTQYF.

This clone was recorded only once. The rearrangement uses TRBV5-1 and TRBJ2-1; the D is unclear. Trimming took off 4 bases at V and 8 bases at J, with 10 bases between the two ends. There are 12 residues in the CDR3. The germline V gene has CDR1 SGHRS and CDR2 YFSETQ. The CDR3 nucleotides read TGCGCCAGCAGCCAGTTGATAGATGAGCAGTTCTTC. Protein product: CASSQLIDEQFF.

CDR3 region: CASSLAGGPYEQYF. In nucleotides, the CDR3 is TGTGCCAGCAGCTTGGCTGGGGGACCCTACGAGCAGTACTTC. The chain joins TRBV5-4 to TRBJ2-7; D tentatively reads TRBD1 or TRBD2 (5 bases each). The CDR3 extends over 14 amino acids. Between the trimmed V and J ends, which lost 0 bases and 2 bases, there was a span of 9 bases. Germline CDR1 is SGHNT and CDR2 is YYREEE (reference sequence).

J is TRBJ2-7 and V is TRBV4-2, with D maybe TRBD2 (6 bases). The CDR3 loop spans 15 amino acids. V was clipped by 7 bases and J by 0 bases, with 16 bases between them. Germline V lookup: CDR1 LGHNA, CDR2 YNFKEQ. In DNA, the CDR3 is TGTGCCAGCACCCCAGGCGGGAAAACCTCCTACGAGCAGTACTTC. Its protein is CASTPGGKTSYEQYF.

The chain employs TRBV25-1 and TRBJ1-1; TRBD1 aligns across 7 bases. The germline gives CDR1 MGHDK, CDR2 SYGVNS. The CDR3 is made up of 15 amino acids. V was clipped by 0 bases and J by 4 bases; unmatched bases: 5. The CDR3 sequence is CASSEYRGASTEAFF. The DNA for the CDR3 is TGTGCCAGCAGTGAATACAGGGGGGCTAGCACTGAAGCTTTCTTT.

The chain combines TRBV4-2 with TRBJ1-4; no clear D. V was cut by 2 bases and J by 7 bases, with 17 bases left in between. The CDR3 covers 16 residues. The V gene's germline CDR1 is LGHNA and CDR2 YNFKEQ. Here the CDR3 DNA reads TGTGCCAGCAGCCAACCCACAGACGGGCGGGTTGAAAAACTGTTTTTT. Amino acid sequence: CASSQPTDGRVEKLFF.

This chain's CDR3 is CASSYIAGGLEQYF. The CDR3 DNA is TGTGCCAGCAGTTACATAGCGGGAGGGCTCGAGCAGTACTTC. The chain couples TRBV28 to TRBJ2-7, with 11 bases that match TRBD2. Germline values: CDR1 MDHEN, CDR2 SYDVKM. The CDR3 has 14 amino acids. Unmatched junction bases numbered 5, after V lost 4 bases and J lost 6 bases.

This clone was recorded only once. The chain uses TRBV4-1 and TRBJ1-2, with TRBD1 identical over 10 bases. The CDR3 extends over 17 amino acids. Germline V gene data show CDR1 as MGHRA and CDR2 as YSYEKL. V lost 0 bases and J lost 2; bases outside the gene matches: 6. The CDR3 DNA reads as TGCGCCAGCAGCCAAGAGTGGGACAGGGGCTCCAACTATGGCTACACCTTC. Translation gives CASSQEWDRGSNYGYTF.

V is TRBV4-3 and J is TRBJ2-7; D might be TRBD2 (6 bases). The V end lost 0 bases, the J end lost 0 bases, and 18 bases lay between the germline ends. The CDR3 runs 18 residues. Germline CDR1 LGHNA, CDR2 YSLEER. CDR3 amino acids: CASSQEPRGGRFSYEQYF. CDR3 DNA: TGCGCCAGCAGCCAAGAACCCCGTGGAGGGAGGTTCTCCTACGAGCAGTACTTC.

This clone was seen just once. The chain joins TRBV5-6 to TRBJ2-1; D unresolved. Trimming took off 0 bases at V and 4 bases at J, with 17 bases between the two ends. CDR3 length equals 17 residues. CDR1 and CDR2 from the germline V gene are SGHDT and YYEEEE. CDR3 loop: CASSLVFDWSSYNEQFF. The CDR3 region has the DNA TGTGCCAGCAGCTTGGTATTTGACTGGTCGTCGTACAATGAGCAGTTCTTC.

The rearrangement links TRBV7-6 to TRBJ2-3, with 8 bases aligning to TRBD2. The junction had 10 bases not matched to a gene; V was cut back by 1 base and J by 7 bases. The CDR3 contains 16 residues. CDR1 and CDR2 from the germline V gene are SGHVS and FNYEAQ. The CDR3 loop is CASSLGVAGITYTQYF. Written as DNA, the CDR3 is TGTGCCAGCAGCTTAGGGGTAGCGGGGATAACCTATACGCAGTATTTT.

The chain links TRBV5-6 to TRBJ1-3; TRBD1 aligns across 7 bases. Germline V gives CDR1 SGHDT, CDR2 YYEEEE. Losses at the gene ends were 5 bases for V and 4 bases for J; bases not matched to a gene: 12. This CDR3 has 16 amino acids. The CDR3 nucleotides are TGTGCCAGCAGGGCGGACAGGTCCCCCGGGGGAAACACCATATATTTT. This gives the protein CASRADRSPGGNTIYF.

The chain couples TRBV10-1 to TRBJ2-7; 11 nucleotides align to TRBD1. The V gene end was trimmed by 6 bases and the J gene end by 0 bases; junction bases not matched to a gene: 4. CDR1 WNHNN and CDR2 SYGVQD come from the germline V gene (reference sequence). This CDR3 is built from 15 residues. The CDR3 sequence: CASSVGTGGSYEQYF. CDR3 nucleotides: TGCGCCAGCAGCGTCGGGACAGGGGGCTCCTACGAGCAGTACTTC.

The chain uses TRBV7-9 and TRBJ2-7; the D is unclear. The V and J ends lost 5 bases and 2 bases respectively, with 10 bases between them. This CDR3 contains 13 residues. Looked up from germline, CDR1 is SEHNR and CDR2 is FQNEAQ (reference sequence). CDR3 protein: CASSPPATYEQYF. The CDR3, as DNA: TGTGCCAGCAGCCCTCCCGCAACCTACGAGCAGTACTTC.

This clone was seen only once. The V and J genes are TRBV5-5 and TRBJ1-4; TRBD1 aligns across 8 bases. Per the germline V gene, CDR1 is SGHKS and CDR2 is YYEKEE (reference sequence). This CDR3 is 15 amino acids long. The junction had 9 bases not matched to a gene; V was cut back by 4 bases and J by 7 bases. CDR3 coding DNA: TGTGCCAGCAGCGCCAGTCAGGGGGCTTTTGAAAAACTGTTTTTT. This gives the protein CASSASQGAFEKLFF.

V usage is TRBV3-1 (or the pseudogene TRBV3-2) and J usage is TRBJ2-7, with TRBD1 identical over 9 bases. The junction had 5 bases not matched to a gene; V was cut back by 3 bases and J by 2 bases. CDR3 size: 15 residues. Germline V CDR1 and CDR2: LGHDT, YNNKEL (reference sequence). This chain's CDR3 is CASSHLTGGTYEQYF. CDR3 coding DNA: TGTGCCAGCAGCCATCTAACAGGGGGCACCTACGAGCAGTACTTC.

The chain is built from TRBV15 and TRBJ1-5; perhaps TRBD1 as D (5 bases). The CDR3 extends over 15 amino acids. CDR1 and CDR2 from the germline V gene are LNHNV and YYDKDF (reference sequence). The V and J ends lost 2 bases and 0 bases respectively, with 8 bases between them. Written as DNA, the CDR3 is TGTGCCACCAGCAGATCTGGGGGTAGCAATCAGCCCCAGCATTTT. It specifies CATSRSGGSNQPQHF.

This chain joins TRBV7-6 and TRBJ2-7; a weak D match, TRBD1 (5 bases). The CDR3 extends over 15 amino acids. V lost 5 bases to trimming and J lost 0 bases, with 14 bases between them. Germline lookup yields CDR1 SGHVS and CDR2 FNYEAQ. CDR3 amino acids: CASSVTDTDSYEQYF. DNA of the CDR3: TGTGCCAGCAGCGTGACAGACACCGACTCCTACGAGCAGTACTTC.

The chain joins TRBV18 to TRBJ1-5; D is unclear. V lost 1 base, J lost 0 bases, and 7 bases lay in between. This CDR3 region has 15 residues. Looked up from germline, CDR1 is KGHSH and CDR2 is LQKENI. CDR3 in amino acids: CASSPQSDSNQPQHF. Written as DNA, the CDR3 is TGTGCCAGCTCACCACAATCCGATAGCAATCAGCCCCAGCATTTT.

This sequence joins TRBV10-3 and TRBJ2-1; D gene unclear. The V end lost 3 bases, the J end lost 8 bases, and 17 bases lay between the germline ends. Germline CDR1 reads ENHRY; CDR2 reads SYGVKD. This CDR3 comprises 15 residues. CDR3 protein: CAISDSTIAQDEQFF. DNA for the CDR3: TGTGCCATCAGTGATTCAACTATCGCCCAGGATGAGCAGTTCTTC.

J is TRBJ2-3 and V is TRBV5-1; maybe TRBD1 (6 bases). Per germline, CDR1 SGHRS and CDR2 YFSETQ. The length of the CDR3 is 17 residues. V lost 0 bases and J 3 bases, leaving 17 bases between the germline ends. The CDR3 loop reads CASSLAKVRGATDTQYF. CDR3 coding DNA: TGCGCCAGCAGCTTGGCCAAAGTCAGGGGAGCGACAGATACGCAGTATTTT.